This T cell receptor beta chain was obtained from a study of spatial heterogeneity in lung cancer. At the level of the study: Across the raw uncorrected reads, a unique TCR and UMI combination was observed, on average, more than ten times.

Time point given: sample taken at primary tumor resection. Patients with untreated early-stage non-small cell lung cancer, numbering some 72, were the donors. This clonotype was seen a handful of times. Germline CDR1 SGDLS, CDR2 YYNGEE. The CDR3 has 14 amino acids. The germline V and J ends were trimmed by 0 bases and 2 bases, with 8 bases remaining between them. Every TCR cDNA molecule carried a tag that served as a unique molecular identifier. MiXCR, run by TCRdb on the 5' RACE reads, gives a single entry per CDR3 protein. The profile shows several thousand distinct CDR3 sequences, around 16% of them singletons.

The source was normal lung tissue next to the tumor, collected at surgery. V is TRBV9 and J is TRBJ1-2; the D gene is possibly TRBD1 (5 bases). This TCR came from a male donor with early-stage non-small cell lung cancer. CDR3 sequence reads: CASSVGNRNYGYTF. The CDR3 DNA follows: TGTGCCAGCAGCGTAGGAAACAGGAACTATGGCTACACCTTC.